Listed below are T cell receptor beta chains from one sample, sequenced in a study of pediatric ulcerative colitis. Measured with immunoSEQ multiplex PCR; TCRdb has only the in-frame clones, and not every one. This sample yields 15,000 to 20,000 clones, of which around 80% are seen a single time; roughly 8% belongs to the top ten. Input material: gut tissue. The receptors were gathered from a boy aged 5-17 years who was a control in a study of pediatric ulcerative colitis. Both conserved end residues are trimmed from each CDR3.

J | V | CDR3
TRBJ2-3 | TRBV5-6 | ASSGLGDTQY
TRBJ2-1 | TRBV6-4 | ASSDSSYNEQF
TRBJ2-7 | TRBV6-5 | ASSSIGQGAYEQY
TRBJ2-1 | TRBV28 | ASSPGQDYNEQF
TRBJ2-7 | TRBV21-1 | ASSKSSYEQY
TRBJ2-2 | TRBV19 | ASSMRGGPGELF
TRBJ2-3 | TRBV6-5 | ASSYSMGGDTQY
TRBJ2-3 | TRBV20-1 | SAGDTDTQY
TRBJ2-1 | TRBV5-6 | ASSFELAGGGTYNEQF
TRBJ2-5 | TRBV2 | ASSERGAQETQY
TRBJ2-3 | TRBV5-6 | ASSVTLPTDTQY
TRBJ2-1 | TRBV11-3 | ASSSRTSGVNNEQF
. | TRBV5-4 | ASSFGALQSSYEQY
TRBJ1-4 | TRBV10-3 | AISVSANEKLF
TRBJ2-4 | TRBV7-6 | ASSLVRVKCSRPAKNIQY
TRBJ2-6 | TRBV11-2 | ASSLYLGGRHSGANVLT
TRBJ2-3 | TRBV6-5 | ASSYSMEADTQY
TRBJ2-5 | TRBV20-1 | RVAGQETQY